The source of this T cell receptor beta chain is a study of blood T cell repertoires in COVID-19. Germline loops: CDR1 LGHNA, CDR2 YSLEER. V was clipped by 4 bases and J by 4 bases; unmatched bases: 2. This CDR3 region has 13 residues. The method was immunoSEQ multiplex PCR; TCRdb's version includes in-frame clones alone and lacks a portion of them. Of some 83,000 clones in the sample, over 80% are singletons; the top ten hold approximately 5.8%. Sample: peripheral blood. The chain employs TRBV4-3 and TRBJ1-2; TRBD1 agrees at 8 bases. The receptor was derived from a man in his sixties with active or convalescent COVID-19. The CDR3 loop reads CASSPDRGYGYTF. As DNA, the CDR3 is TGCGCCAGCAGCCCCGACAGGGGCTATGGCTACACCTTC.